This T cell receptor beta chain was obtained from a study of blood T cell repertoires in COVID-19 (dated by TCRdb to the early 2020s). About the study as a whole: Samples from collaborators originated in the United States, Italy and Spain and spanned both the acute and convalescent phases of COVID-19. The material from the prospective study consisted of cDNA or gDNA derived from T cells, B-cell-depleted T cells, or PBMCs. The dataset comprised deeply sampled blood TCRbeta repertoires from subjects exposed to, actively infected with, or recovered from COVID-19. A freely available public database, intended as a resource for researchers studying the immune response to SARS-CoV-2, is where the repertoires were released. The samples were drawn from two sources: the first 160 participants of the ongoing ImmuneRACE study, and approximately 1,300 subjects contributed by 6 global collaborators. Nearly every sample came with metadata listing a de-identified subject ID, COVID-19 status, age in years and sex. HLA class I and class II types, where available, came from metadata supplied by the sample provider rather than from assay-based typing. On the study overall, not on this receptor specifically: The quantity of clinical and demographic metadata differed by source and by participant and was supplied without curation.

Each collaborating institution followed its own protocols to collect whole blood in K2EDTA tubes. Collaborator samples were shipped for TCRbeta analysis as frozen whole blood, isolated PBMCs, or DNA extracted from either sample type. TCRbeta CDR3 regions were amplified from genomic DNA by means of the immunoSEQ Assay, a bias-controlled multiplex PCR. As for how the authors treated the data: Nucleated cell counts per sample were estimated from amplification of reference gene primers within the assay. Sequence reads were collapsed and filtered to measure the absolute abundance of every unique TCRbeta CDR3 rearrangement. For each sample, productive Simpson clonality was calculated as the square root of Simpson's diversity index across productive rearrangements. The immuneACCESS repertoire file appears here via TCRdb, limited to in-frame rearrangements. These files lack a portion of the clones; in checked studies, under half of the deficit traces to unresolved V genes, and the cause of the others is not known. V, J and clone size are those of that table, while D and trimming were read from the DNA. The sample has 120,000 or so clones on record, around 87% of them singletons. The top ten hold around 7.3% of the sample.

This clone was observed a single time. Its antigen target is currently unknown. The input lacks base qualities; no much larger clone sits a single base away. Unmatched junction bases come to 5, with V trimmed by 0 bases and J by 4 bases. Reading from cysteine to phenylalanine, the CDR3 counts 15 amino acids. Only the CDR3 DNA stays, 45 bases, in frame from base 1. For CDR1 and CDR2, the germline V gene (reference sequence) lists LGHDT and YNNKEL. The clonotype originates from a man aged 50 to 59 with acute or convalescent COVID-19. The chain was built from TRBV3-1 (or the pseudogene TRBV3-2) and TRBJ2-7, with 8 bases matching TRBD1. Sample: peripheral blood. CDR3 sequence: CASSQDGTGVYEQYF. The nucleotide sequence reads as follows: TGTGCCAGCAGCCAAGATGGGACAGGAGTTTACGAGCAGTACTTC.